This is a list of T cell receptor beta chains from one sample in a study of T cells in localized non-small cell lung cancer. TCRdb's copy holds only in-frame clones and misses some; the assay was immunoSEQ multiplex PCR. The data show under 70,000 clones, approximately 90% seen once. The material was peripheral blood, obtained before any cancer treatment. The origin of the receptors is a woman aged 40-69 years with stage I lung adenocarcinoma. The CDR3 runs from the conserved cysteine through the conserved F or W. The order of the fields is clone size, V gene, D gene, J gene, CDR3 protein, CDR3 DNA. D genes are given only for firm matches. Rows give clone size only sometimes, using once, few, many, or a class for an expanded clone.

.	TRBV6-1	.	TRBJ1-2	CALRPGGGGGYTF	TGTGCCCTCCGACCGGGGGGCGGGGGTGGCTACACCTTC
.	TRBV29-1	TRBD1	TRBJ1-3	CSVAPDRGDTIYF	TGCAGCGTGGCGCCGGACAGGGGGGACACCATATATTTT
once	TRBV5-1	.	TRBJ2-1	CASSLAVYNEQFF	TGCGCCAGCAGCTTGGCGGTTTACAATGAGCAGTTCTTC
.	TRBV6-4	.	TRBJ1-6	CASSEAGNSPLHF	TGTGCCAGCAGTGAGGCAGGCAATTCACCCCTCCACTTT
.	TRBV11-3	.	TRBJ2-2	CASSFHNDRELFF	TGTGCCAGCAGCTTCCACAATGACAGAGAGCTGTTTTTT
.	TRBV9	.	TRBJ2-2	CASSVGAGIGLRTGELFF	TGTGCCAGCAGCGTAGGTGCGGGGATCGGCCTTCGCACCGGGGAGCTGTTTTTT
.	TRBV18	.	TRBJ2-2	CASSPSGANTGELFF	TGTGCCAGCTCACCTTCGGGGGCGAACACCGGGGAGCTGTTTTTT
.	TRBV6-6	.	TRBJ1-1	CARTAFMNTEAFF	TGTGCGAGGACAGCTTTCATGAACACTGAAGCTTTCTTT
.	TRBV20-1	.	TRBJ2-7	CSARDAYEQYF	TGCAGTGCTAGAGATGCCTACGAGCAGTACTTC
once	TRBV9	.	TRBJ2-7	CASSEGLFYEQYF	TGTGCCAGCAGCGAGGGACTCTTCTACGAGCAGTACTTC
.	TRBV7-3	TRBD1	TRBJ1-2	CASSVRDRGLGYTF	TGTGCCAGCAGCGTCCGGGACAGGGGGCTTGGCTACACCTTC
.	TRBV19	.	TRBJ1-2	CASSTGTSNYGYTF	TGTGCCAGTAGTACAGGGACTTCTAACTATGGCTACACCTTC
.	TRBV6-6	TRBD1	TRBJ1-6	CASSSGTEGSPLHF	TGTGCCAGCAGTTCCGGGACAGAAGGTTCACCCCTCCACTTT
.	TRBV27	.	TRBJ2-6	CASSSLTGGTLPPGANVLTF	TGTGCCAGCAGTTCCCTTACGGGTGGGACCCTACCCCCTGGGGCCAACGTCCTGACTTTC
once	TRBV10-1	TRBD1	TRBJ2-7	CASSAKTPGTVLEQYF	TGCGCCAGCAGTGCAAAAACACCTGGGACAGTTCTCGAGCAGTACTTC
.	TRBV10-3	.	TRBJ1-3	CAINDEPGNTIYF	TGTGCCATCAACGACGAGCCCGGAAACACCATATATTTT
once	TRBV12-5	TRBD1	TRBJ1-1	CASAPEGAGTEAFF	TGTGCTAGTGCCCCTGAGGGGGCTGGGACTGAAGCTTTCTTT
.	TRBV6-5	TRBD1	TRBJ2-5	CASSYWTGGSQETQYF	TGTGCCAGCAGTTACTGGACAGGGGGGAGCCAAGAGACCCAGTACTTC
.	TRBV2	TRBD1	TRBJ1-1	CASSPGTGNPEAFF	TGTGCCAGCAGCCCCGGGACAGGGAACCCTGAAGCTTTCTTT
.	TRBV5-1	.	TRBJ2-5	CASSYGTIQETQYF	TGCGCCAGCAGCTACGGGACAATCCAAGAGACCCAGTACTTC
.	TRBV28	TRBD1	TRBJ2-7	CASSRDRKPYEQYF	TGTGCCAGCAGTAGGGACAGGAAACCTTACGAGCAGTACTTC
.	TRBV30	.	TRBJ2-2	CACLTNTGELFF	TGTGCCTGTCTAACTAACACCGGGGAGCTGTTTTTT
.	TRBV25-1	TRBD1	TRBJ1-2	CASSAGQGVDGYTF	TGTGCCAGCAGTGCGGGACAGGGGGTGGATGGCTACACCTTC
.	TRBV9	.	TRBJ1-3	CASSVEGRGGNTIYF	TGTGCCAGCAGCGTAGAGGGCAGGGGAGGAAACACCATATATTTT
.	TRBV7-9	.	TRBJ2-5	CASSPPGGTEETQYF	TGTGCCAGCAGCCCCCCCGGGGGAACGGAAGAGACCCAGTACTTC
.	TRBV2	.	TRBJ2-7	CASSRDSGTTYEQYF	TGTGCCAGCTCCCGGGACTCCGGCACCACCTACGAGCAGTACTTC
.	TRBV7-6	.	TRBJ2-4	CASSGGVTSLAKNIQYF	TGTGCCAGCAGCGGCGGGGTTACAAGCTTAGCCAAAAACATTCAGTACTTC
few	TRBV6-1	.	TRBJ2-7	CASSELGGASYEQYF	TGTGCCAGCAGTGAACTCGGGGGCGCCTCCTACGAGCAGTACTTC
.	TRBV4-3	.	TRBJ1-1	CASSHGGLNTEAFF	TGCGCCAGCAGCCACGGGGGCTTGAACACTGAAGCTTTCTTT
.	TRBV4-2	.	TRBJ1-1	CASSQVTANTEAFF	TGTGCCAGCAGCCAGGTCACAGCGAACACTGAAGCTTTCTTT
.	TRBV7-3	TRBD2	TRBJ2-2	CASSEAGLNTGELFF	TGTGCCAGCAGTGAAGCGGGGTTGAACACCGGGGAGCTGTTTTTT
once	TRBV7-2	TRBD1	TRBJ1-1	CASSLQGTSNTEAFF	TGTGCCAGTAGCTTACAGGGGACGTCGAACACTGAAGCTTTCTTT